This entry lists 18 T cell receptor beta chains sequenced from one sample in a study of neurological immune-mediated disorders. TCRdb ran MiXCR on the 5' RACE reads and lists one entry per CDR3 protein. The table has around 29,000 distinct CDR3 sequences, about 12% seen once. Specimen: PBMCs. Source of these receptors: a woman aged 55-70 years in good health.

The sample holds many counts of this clonotype. The chain couples TRBV5-1 to TRBJ2-5; possibly TRBD1 for D (6 bases). CDR3 size: 14 residues. V lost 4 bases to trimming and J lost 3 bases, with 13 bases between them. CDR1 and CDR2 from the germline V gene are SGHRS and YFSETQ. Written as DNA, the CDR3 is TGCGCCAGCAGCCTGCCAGGGGCAGAAGAGACCCAGTACTTC. This sequence encodes CASSLPGAEETQYF.

A note on this clonotype: Since a much larger clone is just one base distant, this may be a read error. The V and J genes are TRBV12-3 or TRBV12-4 and TRBJ2-3; 16 bases match TRBD2. J lost 1 base, V lost 5 bases, and 12 bases had no gene match. CDR3 length equals 20 residues. CDR3 residues: CASSPFPGLAGGRGTDTQYF. The DNA of the CDR3 is TGTGCCAGCAGTCCATTCCCGGGACTAGCGGGGGGGCGGGGCACAGATACGCAGTATTTT.

This clonotype was counted many times. The chain couples TRBV20-1 to TRBJ2-1; D not resolved. The CDR3 runs to 15 residues. In germline, CDR1 is DFQATT, CDR2 SNEGSKA (reference sequence). The V end lost 6 bases, the J end lost 7 bases, and 22 bases lay between the germline ends. CDR3: CSAGEARLSRNEQFF. The CDR3, as DNA: TGCAGTGCCGGAGAGGCCCGTCTGAGTAGGAATGAGCAGTTCTTC.

This clonotype appeared many times. This sequence joins TRBV10-3 and TRBJ2-7; tentatively, D is TRBD1 (5 bases). CDR1 and CDR2 (germline): ENHRY, SYGVKD. Trimming cost V 4 bases and J 7 bases, with 11 bases left between them. This CDR3 spans 12 amino acids. The CDR3 DNA reads TGTGCCATCAGTGGGGCAGGGTGGGAGCAGTACTTC. As protein: CAISGAGWEQYF.

This clonotype came up many times. The V call is TRBV5-1, the J call TRBJ1-1, with 7 bases aligning to TRBD1. Losses at the gene ends were 7 bases for V and 1 base for J; bases not matched to a gene: 13. The V gene's germline CDR1 is SGHRS and CDR2 YFSETQ. CDR3 length equals 16 residues. The CDR3 bases are TGCGCCAGCCGAGACTACCGGGGGACAGAGAACACTGAAGCTTTCTTT. Its translation is CASRDYRGTENTEAFF.

This clonotype was observed at least ten times. V and J are TRBV6-2 or TRBV6-3 and TRBJ1-3; D possibly corresponds to TRBD1 (6 bases). Between the trimmed V and J ends, which lost 6 bases and 0 bases, there was a span of 15 bases. The CDR3 is 16 amino acids. Germline V gene data show CDR1 as MNHEY and CDR2 as SVGEGT. CDR3 nucleotide sequence: TGTGCCAGCAGCTCTCCGTGGGACAACTCTGGAAACACCATATATTTT. Its translation: CASSSPWDNSGNTIYF.

This chain joins TRBV7-8 and TRBJ1-2; D is ambiguous. V was trimmed by 0 bases and J by 4 bases, leaving 6 bases between them. CDR1 and CDR2 from the germline V gene are SGHVS and FQNEAQ. This CDR3 comprises 13 residues. CDR3 sequence: CASSLAQSYGYTF. CDR3 nucleotide sequence: TGTGCCAGCAGCTTAGCACAGAGCTATGGCTACACCTTC.

There are many counts of this clonotype. The chain carries TRBV7-6 and TRBJ2-3; 9 positions agree with TRBD2. Germline trimming cut 0 bases from V and 2 bases from J; bases unmatched to any gene: 6. The V gene's germline CDR1 is SGHVS and CDR2 FNYEAQ. This CDR3 comprises 17 residues. The chain's CDR3 is CASSLAFSGGFTDTQYF. CDR3 nucleotides: TGTGCCAGCAGCTTAGCTTTCAGCGGGGGGTTCACAGATACGCAGTATTTT.

The table lists this clonotype with many counts. The chain couples TRBV3-1 to TRBJ2-7; TRBD2 is a possible D gene (6 bases). The CDR3 has 16 amino acids. Trimming removed 0 bases from V and 2 bases from J, with 14 bases in between. The V gene's germline CDR1 is LGHDT and CDR2 YNNKEL (reference sequence). The CDR3 loop is CASSQEGREVPYEQYF. As DNA, the CDR3 is TGTGCCAGCAGCCAAGAGGGGCGGGAAGTTCCCTACGAGCAGTACTTC.

This clonotype was detected ten times or more. This chain uses TRBV19 with TRBJ1-3; 9 bases fit TRBD1. Looked up from germline, CDR1 is LNHDA and CDR2 is SQIVND (reference sequence). J was trimmed by 9 bases and V by 7 bases; bases with no gene match: 13. CDR3 length: 15 residues. The CDR3 sequence: CASTGDRARAATIYF. The DNA of the CDR3 is TGTGCCAGTACCGGGGACAGGGCGCGGGCTGCCACCATATATTTT.

Ten or more counts support this clonotype. The chain recombines TRBV5-1 with TRBJ2-5, with D tentatively TRBD2 (5 bases). With 2 bases removed from V and 4 bases from J, the gap between germline ends came to 9 bases. The V gene's germline CDR1 is SGHRS and CDR2 YFSETQ. The CDR3 covers 13 residues. DNA for the CDR3: TGCGCCAGCAGCTTTGAGGGAAGAGAGACCCAGTACTTC. It encodes CASSFEGRETQYF.

Of note for this clonotype: A read error is likely, as this CDR3 ends without the conserved phenylalanine or tryptophan. No DNA is shown, since the ends of the CDR3 on it are uncertain; the CDR3 is the one TCRdb lists. The chain recombines TRBV7-8 with TRBJ2-7; TRBD2, as called in the table, went unchecked against the DNA. Germline CDR1 reads SGHVS; CDR2 reads FQNEAQ. The CDR3 region is 15 residues in length, termini included. The CDR3 spells CAISSLGQAPNPKSL.

Sample share makes this clonotype medium-sized. V gene TRBV5-1 combines with J gene TRBJ1-6; D is unresolved. The CDR3 is made up of 15 amino acids. Trimming removed 0 bases at V and 7 bases at J, with 11 bases between. Germline CDR1 SGHRS, CDR2 YFSETQ. CDR3 sequence (DNA): TGCGCCAGCAGCTTGGATCGGAAAGTGAATTCACCCCTCCACTTT. Translating it yields CASSLDRKVNSPLHF.

In this sample, this clonotype turned up many times. The rearrangement joins TRBV5-1 to TRBJ1-1; TRBD1 might be the D (5 bases). Looked up from germline, CDR1 is SGHRS and CDR2 is YFSETQ. Deletions cut 4 bases from V and 0 bases from J, with 13 bases between. The CDR3 extends over 15 amino acids. The CDR3 is CASSARGFLNTEAFF. CDR3 nucleotide sequence: TGCGCCAGCAGCGCCCGGGGGTTCTTGAACACTGAAGCTTTCTTT.

Remarks on this clonotype: One end of the junction fails to match germline, which may point to a read error. The chain couples TRBV5-1 to TRBJ1-1; 7 nucleotides line up with TRBD1. The germline CDR1 and CDR2 sequences are SGHRS and YFSETQ. The CDR3 runs 15 residues. This CDR3 reads CASSRKGAENTEAFF. CDR3 DNA sequence: TGTGCCAGCAGCAGGAAGGGGGCGGAGAACACTGAAGCTTTCTTT.

As to this clonotype: Since a much larger clone is just one base distant, this may be a read error. The rearrangement uses TRBV5-1 and TRBJ1-2; no clear D gene. This CDR3 is built from 12 residues. Looked up from germline, CDR1 is SGHRS and CDR2 is YFSETQ. The CDR3 reads CANSFDYYGYTF. The CDR3 DNA is TGCGCCAACAGCTTCGACTACTATGGCTACACCTTC. Full variable domain (remainder filled in from reference TRBV5-1 and TRBJ1-2): KAGVTQTPRYLIKTRGQQVTLSCSPISGHRSVSWYQQTPGQGLQFLFEYFSETQRNKGNFPGRFSGRQFSNSRSEMNVSTLELGDSALYLCANSFDYYGYTFGSGTRLTVV.

There are many counts of this clonotype. V and J are TRBV7-2 and TRBJ2-2; 7 bases agree with TRBD2. V lost 2 bases, J lost 3 bases, and 0 bases stayed unmatched. This CDR3 contains 14 residues. CDR1 is SGHTA and CDR2 is FQGNSA in the germline V gene. CDR3 bases: TGTGCCAGCAGCTTAAGCGGGGACACCGGGGAGCTGTTTTTT. Amino acids: CASSLSGDTGELFF.

Comment on this clonotype: One junction end does not reproduce the germline sequence, and a read error may be involved. The chain carries TRBV3-1 and TRBJ2-4; unclear D gene. The CDR3 length is 12 residues. CDR1 is LGHDT and CDR2 is YNNKEL in the germline V gene (reference sequence). The CDR3 spells CASSQAANIHYF. The CDR3 DNA sequence: TGTGCCAGCAGCCAGGCCGCAAACATTCACTACTTC.